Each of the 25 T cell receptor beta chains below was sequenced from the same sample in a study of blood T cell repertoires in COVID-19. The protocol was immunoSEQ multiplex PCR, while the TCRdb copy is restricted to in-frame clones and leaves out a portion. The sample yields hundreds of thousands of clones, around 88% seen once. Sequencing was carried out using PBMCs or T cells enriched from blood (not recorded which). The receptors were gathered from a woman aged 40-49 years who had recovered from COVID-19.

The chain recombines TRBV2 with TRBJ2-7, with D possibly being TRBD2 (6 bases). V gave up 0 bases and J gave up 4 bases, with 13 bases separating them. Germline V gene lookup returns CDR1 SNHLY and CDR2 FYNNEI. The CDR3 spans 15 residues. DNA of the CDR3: TGTGCCAGCAGTGAAGCCAGCGGGCTTCTATACGAGCAGTACTTC. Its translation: CASSEASGLLYEQYF.

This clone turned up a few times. CDR3 sequence reads: CASSSPRWEQYF. CDR3 DNA: TGTGCCAGCAGCTCCCCCCGGTGGGAGCAGTACTTC. The rearrangement uses TRBV28 and TRBJ2-7; D not resolved. V was shortened by 6 bases and J by 7 bases, with 13 bases between the two germline ends. The CDR3 runs 12 residues. Germline V gives CDR1 MDHEN, CDR2 SYDVKM.

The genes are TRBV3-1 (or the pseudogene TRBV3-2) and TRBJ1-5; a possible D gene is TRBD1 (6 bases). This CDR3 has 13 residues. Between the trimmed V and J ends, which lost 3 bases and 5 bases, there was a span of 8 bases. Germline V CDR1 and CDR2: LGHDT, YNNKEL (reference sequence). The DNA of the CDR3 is TGTGCCAGCAGCCACCAGGGGTATCAGCCCCAGCATTTT. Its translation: CASSHQGYQPQHF.

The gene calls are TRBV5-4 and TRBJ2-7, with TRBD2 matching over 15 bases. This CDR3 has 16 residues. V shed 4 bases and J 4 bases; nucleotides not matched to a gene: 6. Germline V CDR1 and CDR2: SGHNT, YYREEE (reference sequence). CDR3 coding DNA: TGTGCCAGCAGCGCCGGACTAGCGGGAGGGTTGTACGAGCAGTACTTC. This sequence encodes CASSAGLAGGLYEQYF.

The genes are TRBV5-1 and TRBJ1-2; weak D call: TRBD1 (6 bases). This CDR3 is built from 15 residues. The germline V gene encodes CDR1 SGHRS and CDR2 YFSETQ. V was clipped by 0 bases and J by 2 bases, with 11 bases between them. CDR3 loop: CASSLAGGANYGYTF. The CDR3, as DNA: TGCGCCAGCAGCTTGGCCGGGGGGGCCAACTATGGCTACACCTTC.

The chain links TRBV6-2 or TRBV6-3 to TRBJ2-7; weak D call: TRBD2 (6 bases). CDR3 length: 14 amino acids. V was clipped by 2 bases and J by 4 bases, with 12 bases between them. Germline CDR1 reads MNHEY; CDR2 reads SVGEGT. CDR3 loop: CASSYPGLNYEQYF. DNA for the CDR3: TGTGCCAGCAGTTACCCGGGACTCAATTACGAGCAGTACTTC.

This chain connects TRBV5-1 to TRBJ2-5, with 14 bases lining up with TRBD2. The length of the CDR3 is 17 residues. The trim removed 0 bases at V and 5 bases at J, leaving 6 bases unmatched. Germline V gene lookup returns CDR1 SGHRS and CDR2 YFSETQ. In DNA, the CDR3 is TGCGCCAGCAGCTTGGCCGGGACTAGCGGGAGTGGCGAGACCCAGTACTTC. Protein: CASSLAGTSGSGETQYF.

CDR3 nucleotides: TGCGCCAGCAGCCCCCCCCAAGGGGTGGGAGGTGGCTACACCTTC. Protein product: CASSPPQGVGGGYTF. V and J are TRBV4-1 and TRBJ1-2; D perhaps matches TRBD1 (5 bases). The CDR3 consists of 15 residues. Trimming left V 4 bases short and J 7 bases short, with 19 bases between. Germline V gene sequence: CDR1 MGHRA, CDR2 YSYEKL.

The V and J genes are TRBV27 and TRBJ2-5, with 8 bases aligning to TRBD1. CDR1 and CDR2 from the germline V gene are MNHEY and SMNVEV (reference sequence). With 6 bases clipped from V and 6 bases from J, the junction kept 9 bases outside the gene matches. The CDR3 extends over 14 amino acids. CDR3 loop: CASSPDRAYKTQYF. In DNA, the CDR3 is TGTGCCAGCAGCCCGGACAGGGCATACAAGACCCAGTACTTC.

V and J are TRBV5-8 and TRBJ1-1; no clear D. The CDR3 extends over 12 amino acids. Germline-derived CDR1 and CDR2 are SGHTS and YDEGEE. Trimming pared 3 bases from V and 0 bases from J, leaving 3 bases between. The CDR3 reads CASSSMNTEAFF. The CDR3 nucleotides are TGTGCCAGCAGCTCCATGAACACTGAAGCTTTCTTT.

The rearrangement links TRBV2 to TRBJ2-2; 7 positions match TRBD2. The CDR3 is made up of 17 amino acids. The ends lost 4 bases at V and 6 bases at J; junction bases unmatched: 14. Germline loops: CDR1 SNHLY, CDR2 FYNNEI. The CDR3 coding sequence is TGTGCCAGCAGTGCGAAACTAGCGCGGAGGTTCCCCGGGGAGCTGTTTTTT. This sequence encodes CASSAKLARRFPGELFF.

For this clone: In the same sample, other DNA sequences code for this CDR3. The CDR3 region has the DNA TGTGCCAGCTCCCGTGGGACAGAGGAGACCCAGTACTTC. Translation gives CASSRGTEETQYF. V is TRBV18 and J is TRBJ2-5; TRBD1 agrees at 7 bases. The germline CDR1 and CDR2 sequences are KGHSH and LQKENI. Germline trimming cut 6 bases from V and 5 bases from J; bases unmatched to any gene: 6. This CDR3 region has 13 residues.

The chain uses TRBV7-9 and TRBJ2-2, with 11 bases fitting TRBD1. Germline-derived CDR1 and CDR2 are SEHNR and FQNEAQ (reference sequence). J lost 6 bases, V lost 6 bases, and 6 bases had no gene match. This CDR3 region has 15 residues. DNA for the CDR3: TGTGCCAGCAGTCTGGGACAGGGGGTCTCCGGGGAGCTGTTTTTT. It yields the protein CASSLGQGVSGELFF.

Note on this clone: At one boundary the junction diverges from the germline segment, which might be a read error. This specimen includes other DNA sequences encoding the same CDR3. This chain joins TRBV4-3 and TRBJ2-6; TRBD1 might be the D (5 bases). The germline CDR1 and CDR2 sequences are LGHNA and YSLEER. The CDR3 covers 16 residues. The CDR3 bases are TGCGCCAGCAGCCAAGATCACAGCTCTGGGGCCAACGTTCTGACTTTC. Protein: CASSQDHSSGANVLTF.

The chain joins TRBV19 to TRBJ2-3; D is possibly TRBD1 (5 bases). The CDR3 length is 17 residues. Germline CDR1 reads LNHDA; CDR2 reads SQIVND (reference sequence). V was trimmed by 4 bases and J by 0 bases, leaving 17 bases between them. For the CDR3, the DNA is TGTGCCAGTAGTACCCGACAGATTTTTACTAGCACAGATACGCAGTATTTT. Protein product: CASSTRQIFTSTDTQYF.

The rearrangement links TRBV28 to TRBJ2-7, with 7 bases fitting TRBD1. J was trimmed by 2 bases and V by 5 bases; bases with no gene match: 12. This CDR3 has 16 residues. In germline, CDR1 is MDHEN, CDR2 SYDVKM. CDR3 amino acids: CASSPIRTGKAYEQYF. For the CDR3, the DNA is TGTGCCAGCAGTCCCATTCGGACAGGAAAAGCCTACGAGCAGTACTTC.

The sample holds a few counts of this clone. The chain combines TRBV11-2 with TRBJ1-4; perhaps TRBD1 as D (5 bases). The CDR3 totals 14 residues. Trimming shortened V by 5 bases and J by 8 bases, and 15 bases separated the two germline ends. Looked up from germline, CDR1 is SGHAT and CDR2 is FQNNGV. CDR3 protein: CASSTRTGVEKLFF. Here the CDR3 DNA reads TGTGCCAGCAGCACCAGGACGGGGGTAGAAAAACTGTTTTTT.

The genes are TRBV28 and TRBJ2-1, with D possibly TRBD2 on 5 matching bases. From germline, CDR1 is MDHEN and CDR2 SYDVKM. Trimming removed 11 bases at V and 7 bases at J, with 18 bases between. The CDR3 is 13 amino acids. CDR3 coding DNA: TGTGCCTCAGCGGAGCTGCCGCTGAATGAGCAGTTCTTC. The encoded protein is CASAELPLNEQFF.

CDR3 in amino acids: CASSQQGLVNQPQHF. In DNA form, the CDR3 reads TGTGCCAGCAGTCAACAGGGGTTGGTCAATCAGCCCCAGCATTTT. V and J are TRBV2 and TRBJ1-5; 7 bases are shared with TRBD1. Germline CDR1 SNHLY, CDR2 FYNNEI. This CDR3 is built from 15 residues. J was trimmed by 3 bases and V by 5 bases; bases with no gene match: 7.

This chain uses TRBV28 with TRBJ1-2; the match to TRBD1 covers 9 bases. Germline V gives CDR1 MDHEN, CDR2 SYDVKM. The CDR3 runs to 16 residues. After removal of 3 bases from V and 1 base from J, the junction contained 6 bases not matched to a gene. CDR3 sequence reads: CASSFNRGQDNYGYTF. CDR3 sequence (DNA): TGTGCCAGCAGTTTCAACAGGGGGCAGGATAACTATGGCTACACCTTC.

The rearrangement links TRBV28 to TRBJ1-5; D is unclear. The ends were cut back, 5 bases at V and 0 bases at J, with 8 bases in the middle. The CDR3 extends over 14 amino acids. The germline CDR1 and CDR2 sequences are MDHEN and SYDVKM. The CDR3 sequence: CASSVHFSNQPQHF. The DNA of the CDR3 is TGTGCCAGCAGTGTTCATTTTAGCAATCAGCCCCAGCATTTT. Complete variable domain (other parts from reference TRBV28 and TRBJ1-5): DVKVTQSSRYLVKRTGEKVFLECVQDMDHENMFWYRQDPGLGLRLIYFSYDVKMKEKGDIPEGYSVSREKKERFSLILESASTNQTSMYLCASSVHFSNQPQHFGDGTRLSIL.

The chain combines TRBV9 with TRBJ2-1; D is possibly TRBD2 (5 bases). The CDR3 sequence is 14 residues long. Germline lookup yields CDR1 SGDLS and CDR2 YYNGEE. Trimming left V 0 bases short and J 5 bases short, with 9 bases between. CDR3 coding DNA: TGTGCCAGCAGCGTAGGAGGGCGGAACAATGAGCAGTTCTTC. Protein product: CASSVGGRNNEQFF.

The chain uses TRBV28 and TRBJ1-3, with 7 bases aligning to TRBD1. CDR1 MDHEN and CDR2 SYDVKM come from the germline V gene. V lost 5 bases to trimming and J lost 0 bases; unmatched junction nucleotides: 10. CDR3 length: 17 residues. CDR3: CASSPPVGTVSGNTIYF. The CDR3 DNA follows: TGTGCCAGCAGTCCGCCGGTAGGGACAGTCTCTGGAAACACCATATATTTT. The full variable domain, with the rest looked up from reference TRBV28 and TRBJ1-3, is DVKVTQSSRYLVKRTGEKVFLECVQDMDHENMFWYRQDPGLGLRLIYFSYDVKMKEKGDIPEGYSVSREKKERFSLILESASTNQTSMYLCASSPPVGTVSGNTIYFGEGSWLTVV.

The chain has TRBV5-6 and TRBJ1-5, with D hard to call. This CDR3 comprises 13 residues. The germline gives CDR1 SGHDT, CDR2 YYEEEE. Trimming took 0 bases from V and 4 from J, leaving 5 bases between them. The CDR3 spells CASSLVGNQPQHF. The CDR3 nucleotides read TGTGCCAGCAGCTTGGTCGGGAATCAGCCCCAGCATTTT.

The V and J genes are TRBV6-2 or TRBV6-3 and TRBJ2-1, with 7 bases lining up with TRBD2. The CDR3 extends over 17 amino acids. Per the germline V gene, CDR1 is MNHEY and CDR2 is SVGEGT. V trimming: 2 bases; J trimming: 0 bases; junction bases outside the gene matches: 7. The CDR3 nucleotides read TGTGCCAGCAGTTACGGGGAGGGGCTACGCTCCTACAATGAGCAGTTCTTC. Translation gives CASSYGEGLRSYNEQFF.